What follows are 8 T cell receptor beta chains derived from one specimen sequenced in a study of blood T cell repertoires in COVID-19. Profiling relied on immunoSEQ multiplex PCR, and the TCRdb table lists in-frame clones only, not all of them. The sample shows about 100,000 clones, 85% to 90% of them seen only once. The specimen was peripheral blood. Receptor source: a human donor in a cohort sampled during active COVID-19.

The chain links TRBV10-3 to TRBJ2-2; TRBD1 matches at 8 bases. Per germline, CDR1 ENHRY and CDR2 SYGVKD. Trimming removed 11 bases from V and 2 bases from J; junction bases left unmatched: 16. This CDR3 has 17 residues. The CDR3: CAARTGPLVVNTGELFF. CDR3 bases: TGTGCCGCGAGGACAGGGCCCCTTGTAGTTAACACCGGGGAGCTGTTTTTT.

The V gene is TRBV19, the J gene TRBJ2-3; TRBD2 matches at 12 bases. Per germline, CDR1 LNHDA and CDR2 SQIVND (reference sequence). Trimming at V came to 4 bases and at J to 4 bases, leaving 3 bases not matched to a gene. This CDR3 contains 15 residues. The CDR3 protein is CASSKLAGGADTQYF. CDR3 sequence (DNA): TGTGCCAGTAGTAAACTAGCGGGAGGAGCAGATACGCAGTATTTT.

The chain employs TRBV18 and TRBJ2-7, with D possibly being TRBD2 (6 bases). V lost 3 bases to trimming and J lost 2 bases, with 8 bases between them. This CDR3 is 13 amino acids long. Per germline, CDR1 KGHSH and CDR2 LQKENI. For the CDR3, the DNA is TGTGCCAGCTCACCGGGAGGTACCTACGAGCAGTACTTC. It yields the protein CASSPGGTYEQYF.

V usage is TRBV24-1 and J usage is TRBJ2-2; D is possibly TRBD2 (6 bases). Trimming shortened V by 2 bases and J by 1 base, and 10 bases separated the two germline ends. This CDR3 spans 16 amino acids. Germline-derived CDR1 and CDR2 are KGHDR and SFDVKD. CDR3 amino acids: CATSDWGVLNTGELFF. The CDR3 bases are TGTGCCACCAGTGATTGGGGGGTATTGAACACCGGGGAGCTGTTTTTT.

The chain couples TRBV5-1 to TRBJ2-5; TRBD2 agrees at 12 bases. J was trimmed by 1 base and V by 4 bases; bases with no gene match: 5. The CDR3 covers 16 residues. Germline V gene data show CDR1 as SGHRS and CDR2 as YFSETQ. CDR3 in DNA: TGCGCCAGCAGCATGATGACTAGCGGGGGCCAAGAGACCCAGTACTTC. The encoded protein is CASSMMTSGGQETQYF.

The chain uses TRBV5-1 and TRBJ2-3, with 8 bases lining up with TRBD2. The J segment lost 7 bases and the V segment lost 1 base, leaving 17 bases of the junction unmatched. CDR1 SGHRS and CDR2 YFSETQ come from the germline V gene. This CDR3 spans 18 amino acids. CDR3 bases: TGCGCCAGCAGCTTGTCGTCGGTAGCGGGACCCGGTTTGAATACGCAGTATTTT. Its protein is CASSLSSVAGPGLNTQYF.

The CDR3 DNA sequence: TGCGCCAGCAGCTACCGAGGGATAGGAAGAACGGGGACCGGGGAGCTGTTTTTT. It specifies CASSYRGIGRTGTGELFF. V and J are TRBV5-1 and TRBJ2-2, with D perhaps TRBD2 (5 bases). V was pared by 3 bases and J by 5 bases, with 23 bases between. CDR1 is SGHRS and CDR2 is YFSETQ in the germline V gene. This CDR3 spans 18 amino acids.

J is TRBJ1-2 and V is TRBV9; 7 bases are shared with TRBD1. The CDR3 totals 14 residues. In germline, CDR1 is SGDLS, CDR2 YYNGEE. V shed 3 bases and J 7 bases; nucleotides not matched to a gene: 9. In nucleotides, the CDR3 is TGTGCCAGCAGCGCCAGACAGGGTTGGAGTGGCTACACCTTC. Amino acid sequence: CASSARQGWSGYTF.